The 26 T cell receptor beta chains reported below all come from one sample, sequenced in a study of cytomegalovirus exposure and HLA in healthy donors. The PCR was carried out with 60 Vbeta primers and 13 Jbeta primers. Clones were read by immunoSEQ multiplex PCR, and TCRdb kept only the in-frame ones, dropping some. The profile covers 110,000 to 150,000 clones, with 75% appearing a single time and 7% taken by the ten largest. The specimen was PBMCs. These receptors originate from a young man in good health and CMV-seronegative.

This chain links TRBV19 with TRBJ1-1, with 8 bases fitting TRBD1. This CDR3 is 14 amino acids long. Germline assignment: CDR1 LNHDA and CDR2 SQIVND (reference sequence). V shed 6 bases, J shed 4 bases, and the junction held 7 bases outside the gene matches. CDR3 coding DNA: TGTGCCAGTAGGGACAGGGAGATTAGCACTGAAGCTTTCTTT. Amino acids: CASRDREISTEAFF.

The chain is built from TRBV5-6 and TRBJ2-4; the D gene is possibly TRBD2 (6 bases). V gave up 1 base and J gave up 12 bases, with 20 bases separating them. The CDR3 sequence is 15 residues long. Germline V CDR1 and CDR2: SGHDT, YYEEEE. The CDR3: CASSLTAGGGGSQYF. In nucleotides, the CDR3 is TGTGCCAGCAGCTTGACGGCCGGGGGTGGTGGCAGTCAGTACTTC. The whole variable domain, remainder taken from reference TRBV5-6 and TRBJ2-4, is DAGVTQSPTHLIKTRGQQVTLRCSPKSGHDTVSWYQQALGQGPQFIFQYYEEEERQRGNFPDRFSGHQFPNYSSELNVNALLLGDSALYLCASSLTAGGGGSQYFGAGTRLSVL.

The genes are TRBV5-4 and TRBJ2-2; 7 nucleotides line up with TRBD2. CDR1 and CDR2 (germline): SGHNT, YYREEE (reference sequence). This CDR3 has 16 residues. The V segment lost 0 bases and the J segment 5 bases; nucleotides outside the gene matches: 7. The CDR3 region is CASSLAPGRGTGELFF. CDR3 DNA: TGTGCCAGCAGCTTGGCCCCGGGGCGGGGGACCGGGGAGCTGTTTTTT. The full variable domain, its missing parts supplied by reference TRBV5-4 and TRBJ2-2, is ETGVTQSPTHLIKTRGQQVTLRCSSQSGHNTVSWYQQALGQGPQFIFQYYREEENGRGNFPPRFSGLQFPNYSSELNVNALELDDSALYLCASSLAPGRGTGELFFGEGSRLTVL.

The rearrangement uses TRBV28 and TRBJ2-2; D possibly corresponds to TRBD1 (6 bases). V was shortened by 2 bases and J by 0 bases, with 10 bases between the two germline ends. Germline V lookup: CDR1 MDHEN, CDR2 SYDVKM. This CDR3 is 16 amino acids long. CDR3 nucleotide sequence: TGTGCCAGCAGTTTAAGGTGGGGGCCGAACACCGGGGAGCTGTTTTTT. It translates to CASSLRWGPNTGELFF.

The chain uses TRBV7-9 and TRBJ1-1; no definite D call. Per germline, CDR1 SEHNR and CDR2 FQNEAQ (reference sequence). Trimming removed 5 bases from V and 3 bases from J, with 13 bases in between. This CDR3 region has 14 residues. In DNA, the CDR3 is TGTGCCAGCAGCAAGCGGGGAGGCGACACTGAAGCTTTCTTT. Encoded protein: CASSKRGGDTEAFF.

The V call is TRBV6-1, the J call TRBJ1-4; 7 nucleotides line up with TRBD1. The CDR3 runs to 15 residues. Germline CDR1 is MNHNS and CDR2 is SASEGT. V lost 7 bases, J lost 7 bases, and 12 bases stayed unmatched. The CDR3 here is CASKKSGTAGEKLFF. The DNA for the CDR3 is TGTGCCAGCAAGAAATCCGGGACAGCAGGTGAAAAACTGTTTTTT.

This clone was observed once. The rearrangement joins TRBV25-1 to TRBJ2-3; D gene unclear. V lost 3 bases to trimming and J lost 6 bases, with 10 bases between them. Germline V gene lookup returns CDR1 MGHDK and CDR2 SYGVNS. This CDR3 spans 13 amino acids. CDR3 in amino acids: CASSDPQMDTQYF. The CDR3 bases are TGTGCCAGCAGTGACCCCCAGATGGATACGCAGTATTTT.

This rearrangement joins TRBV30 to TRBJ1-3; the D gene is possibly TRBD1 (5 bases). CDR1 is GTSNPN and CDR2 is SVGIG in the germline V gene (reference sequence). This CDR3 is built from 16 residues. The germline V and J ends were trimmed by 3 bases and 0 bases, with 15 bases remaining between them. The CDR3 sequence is CAWSPLAGGSGNTIYF. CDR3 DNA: TGTGCCTGGAGCCCCCTGGCGGGGGGCTCTGGAAACACCATATATTTT.

CDR3 sequence: CASSQEGMASAYNEQFF. In DNA, the CDR3 is TGCGCCAGCAGCCAAGAGGGTATGGCTAGCGCTTACAATGAGCAGTTCTTC. The chain uses TRBV4-1 and TRBJ2-1; D is perhaps TRBD2 (6 bases). Deletions cut 0 bases from V and 4 bases from J, with 16 bases between. Per the germline V gene, CDR1 is MGHRA and CDR2 is YSYEKL. The CDR3 spans 17 residues.

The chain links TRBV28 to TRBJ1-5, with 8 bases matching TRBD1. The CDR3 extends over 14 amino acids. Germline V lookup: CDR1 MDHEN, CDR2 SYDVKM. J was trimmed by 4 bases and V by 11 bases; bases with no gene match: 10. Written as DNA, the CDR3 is TGTGCCGCTGGACGACAGGGGCCAAATCAGCCCCAGCATTTT. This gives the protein CAAGRQGPNQPQHF.

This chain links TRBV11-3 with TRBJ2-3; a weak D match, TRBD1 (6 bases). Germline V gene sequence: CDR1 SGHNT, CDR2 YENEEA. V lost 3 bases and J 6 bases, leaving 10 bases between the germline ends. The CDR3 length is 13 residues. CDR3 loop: CASSLGAQDTQYF. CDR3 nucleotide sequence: TGTGCCAGCAGCTTGGGGGCCCAGGATACGCAGTATTTT.

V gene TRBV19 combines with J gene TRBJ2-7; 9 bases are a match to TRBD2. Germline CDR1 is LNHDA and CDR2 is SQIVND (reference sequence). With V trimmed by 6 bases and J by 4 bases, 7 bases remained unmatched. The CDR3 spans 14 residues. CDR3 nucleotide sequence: TGTGCCAGTAGACCCAGCGGGGGGAAATACGAGCAGTACTTC. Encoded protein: CASRPSGGKYEQYF.

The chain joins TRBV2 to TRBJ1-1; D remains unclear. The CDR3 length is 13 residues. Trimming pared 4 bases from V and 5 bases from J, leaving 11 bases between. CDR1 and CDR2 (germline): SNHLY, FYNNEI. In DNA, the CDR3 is TGTGCCAGCAGTGTTGAGGGTAGAACTGAAGCTTTCTTT. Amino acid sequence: CASSVEGRTEAFF.

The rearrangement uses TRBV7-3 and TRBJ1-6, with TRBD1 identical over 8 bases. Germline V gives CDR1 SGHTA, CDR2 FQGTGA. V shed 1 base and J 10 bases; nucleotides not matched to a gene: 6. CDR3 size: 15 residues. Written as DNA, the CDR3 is TGTGCCAGCAGCTTAAATGGACAGGGAGGCTCACCCCTCCACTTT. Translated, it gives CASSLNGQGGSPLHF.

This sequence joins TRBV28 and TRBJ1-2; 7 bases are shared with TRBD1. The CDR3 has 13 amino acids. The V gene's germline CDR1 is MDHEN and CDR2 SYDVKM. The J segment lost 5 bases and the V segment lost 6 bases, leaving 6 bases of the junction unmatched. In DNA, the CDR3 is TGTGCCAGCAGCTCCGGGACAGTATATGGCTACACCTTC. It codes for CASSSGTVYGYTF.

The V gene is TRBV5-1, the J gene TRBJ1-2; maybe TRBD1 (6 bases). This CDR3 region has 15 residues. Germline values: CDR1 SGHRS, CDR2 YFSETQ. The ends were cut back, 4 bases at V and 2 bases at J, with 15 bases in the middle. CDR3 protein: CASSPRRTENYGYTF. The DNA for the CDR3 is TGCGCCAGCAGCCCCCGACGGACAGAGAACTATGGCTACACCTTC.

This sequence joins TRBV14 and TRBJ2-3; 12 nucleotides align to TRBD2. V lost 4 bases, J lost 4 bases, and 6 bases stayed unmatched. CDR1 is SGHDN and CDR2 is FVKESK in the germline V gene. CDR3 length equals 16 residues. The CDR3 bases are TGTGCCAGCAGCCCGCAGGCTAGCGGGAGGGCAGATACGCAGTATTTT. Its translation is CASSPQASGRADTQYF.

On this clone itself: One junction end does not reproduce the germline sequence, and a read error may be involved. In DNA form, the CDR3 reads TGTGCCAGCAGCGTCAGGGATCCCAAAAACAGTCAGTACTTC. It encodes CASSVRDPKNSQYF. The chain has TRBV11-2 and TRBJ2-4; D perhaps matches TRBD1 (5 bases). The V gene's germline CDR1 is SGHAT and CDR2 FQNNGV. The CDR3 covers 14 residues.

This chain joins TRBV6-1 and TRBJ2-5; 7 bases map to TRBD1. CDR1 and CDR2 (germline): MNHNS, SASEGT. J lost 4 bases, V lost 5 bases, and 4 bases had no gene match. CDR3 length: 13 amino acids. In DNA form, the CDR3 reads TGTGCCAGCAGTCGGGACAGCTTAGAGACCCAGTACTTC. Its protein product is CASSRDSLETQYF.

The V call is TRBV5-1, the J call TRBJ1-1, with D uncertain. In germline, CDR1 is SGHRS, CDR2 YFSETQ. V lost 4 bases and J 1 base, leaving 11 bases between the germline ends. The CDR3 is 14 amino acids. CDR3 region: CASSSNTKNTEAFF. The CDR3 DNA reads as TGCGCCAGCAGCAGCAATACGAAGAACACTGAAGCTTTCTTT. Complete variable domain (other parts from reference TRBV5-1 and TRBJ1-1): KAGVTQTPRYLIKTRGQQVTLSCSPISGHRSVSWYQQTPGQGLQFLFEYFSETQRNKGNFPGRFSGRQFSNSRSEMNVSTLELGDSALYLCASSSNTKNTEAFFGQGTRLTVV.

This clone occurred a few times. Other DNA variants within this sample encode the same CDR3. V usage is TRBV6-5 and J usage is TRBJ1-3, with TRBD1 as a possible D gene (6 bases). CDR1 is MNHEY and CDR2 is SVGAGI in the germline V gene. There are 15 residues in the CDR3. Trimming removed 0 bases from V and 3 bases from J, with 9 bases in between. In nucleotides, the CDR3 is TGTGCCAGCAGTTACTCTGGCAGGGGTGGAAACACCATATATTTT. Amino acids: CASSYSGRGGNTIYF.

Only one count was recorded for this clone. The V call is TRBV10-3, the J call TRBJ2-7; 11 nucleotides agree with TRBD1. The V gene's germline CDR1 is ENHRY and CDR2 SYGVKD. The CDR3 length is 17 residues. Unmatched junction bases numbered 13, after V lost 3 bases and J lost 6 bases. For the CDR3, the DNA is TGTGCCATCAGTGACCCTACGGGACAGGGGGGTTTGGGCGAGCAGTACTTC. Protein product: CAISDPTGQGGLGEQYF.

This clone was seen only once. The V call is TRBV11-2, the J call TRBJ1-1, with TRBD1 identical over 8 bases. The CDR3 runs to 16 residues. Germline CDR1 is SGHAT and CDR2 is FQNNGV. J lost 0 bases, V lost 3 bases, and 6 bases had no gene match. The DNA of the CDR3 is TGTGCCAGCAGCTTCTTAGACAGGGGAATGAACACTGAAGCTTTCTTT. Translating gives CASSFLDRGMNTEAFF.

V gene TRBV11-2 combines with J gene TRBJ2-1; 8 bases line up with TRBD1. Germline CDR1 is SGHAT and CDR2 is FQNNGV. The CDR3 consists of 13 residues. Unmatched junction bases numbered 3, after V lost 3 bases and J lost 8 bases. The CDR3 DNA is TGTGCCAGCAGCTTTCAGGGGGCGGATGAGCAGTTCTTC. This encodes CASSFQGADEQFF.

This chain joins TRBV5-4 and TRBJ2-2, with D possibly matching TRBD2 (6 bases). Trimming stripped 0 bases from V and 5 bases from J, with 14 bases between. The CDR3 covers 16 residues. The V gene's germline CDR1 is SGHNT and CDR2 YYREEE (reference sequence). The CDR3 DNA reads TGTGCCAGCAGCTTGGCAGGCCAGGCGGGGACCGGGGAGCTGTTTTTT. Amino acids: CASSLAGQAGTGELFF.

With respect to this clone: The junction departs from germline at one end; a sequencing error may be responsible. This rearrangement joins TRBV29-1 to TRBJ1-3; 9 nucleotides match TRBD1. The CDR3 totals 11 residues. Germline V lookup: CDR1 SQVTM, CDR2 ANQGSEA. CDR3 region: CSVSWGQGYFF. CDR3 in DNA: TGCAGCGTTTCGTGGGGACAGGGTTACTTTTTT.